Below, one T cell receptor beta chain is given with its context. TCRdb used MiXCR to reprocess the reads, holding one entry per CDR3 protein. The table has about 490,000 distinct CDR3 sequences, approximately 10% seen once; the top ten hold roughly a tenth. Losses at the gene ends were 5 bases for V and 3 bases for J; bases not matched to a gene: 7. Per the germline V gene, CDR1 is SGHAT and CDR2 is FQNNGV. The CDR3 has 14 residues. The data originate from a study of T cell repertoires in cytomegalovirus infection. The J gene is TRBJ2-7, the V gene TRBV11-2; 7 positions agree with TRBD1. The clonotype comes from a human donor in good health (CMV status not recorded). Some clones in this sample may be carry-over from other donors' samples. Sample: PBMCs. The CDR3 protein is CASSLWDSDYEQYF. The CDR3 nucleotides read TGTGCCAGCAGCCTATGGGACAGCGACTACGAGCAGTACTTC.